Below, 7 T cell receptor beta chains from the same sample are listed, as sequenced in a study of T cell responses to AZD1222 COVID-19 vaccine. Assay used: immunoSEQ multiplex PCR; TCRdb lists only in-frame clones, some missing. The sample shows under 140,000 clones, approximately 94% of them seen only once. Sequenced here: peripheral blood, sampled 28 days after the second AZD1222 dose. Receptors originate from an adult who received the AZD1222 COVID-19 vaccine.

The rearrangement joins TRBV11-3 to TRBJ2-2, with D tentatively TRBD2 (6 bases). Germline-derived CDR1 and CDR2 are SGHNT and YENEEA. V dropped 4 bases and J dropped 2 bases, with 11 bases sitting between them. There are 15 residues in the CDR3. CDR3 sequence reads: CASSSLAPNTGELFF. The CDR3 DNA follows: TGTGCCAGCAGCTCCCTAGCGCCCAACACCGGGGAGCTGTTTTTT.

For the CDR3, the DNA is TGTGCCAGCAGTTCCAGGGACAGTTCAAACACCATATATTTT. This translates into CASSSRDSSNTIYF. This chain connects TRBV6-6 to TRBJ1-3; 7 bases align to TRBD1. Germline CDR1 MNHNY, CDR2 SVGAGI (reference sequence). The V and J ends lost 4 bases and 6 bases, in that order; junction bases with no gene match: 6. The CDR3 length is 14 residues.

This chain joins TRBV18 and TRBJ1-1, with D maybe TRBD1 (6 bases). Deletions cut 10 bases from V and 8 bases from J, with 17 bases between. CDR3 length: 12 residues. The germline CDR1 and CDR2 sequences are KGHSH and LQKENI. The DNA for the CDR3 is TGTGCCACCGAGAAAAGGGGGATAGAAGCTTTCTTT. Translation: CATEKRGIEAFF. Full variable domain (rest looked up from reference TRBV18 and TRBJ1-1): NAGVMQNPRHLVRRRGQEARLRCSPMKGHSHVYWYRQLPEEGLKFMVYLQKENIIDESGMPKERFSAEFPKEGPSILRIQQVVRGDSAAYFCATEKRGIEAFFGQGTRLTVV.

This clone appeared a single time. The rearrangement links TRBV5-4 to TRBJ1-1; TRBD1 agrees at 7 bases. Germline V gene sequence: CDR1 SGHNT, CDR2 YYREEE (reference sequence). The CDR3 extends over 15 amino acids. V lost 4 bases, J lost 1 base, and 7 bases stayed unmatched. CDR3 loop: CASSEPGQWNTEAFF. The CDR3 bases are TGTGCCAGCAGCGAACCGGGACAGTGGAACACTGAAGCTTTCTTT.

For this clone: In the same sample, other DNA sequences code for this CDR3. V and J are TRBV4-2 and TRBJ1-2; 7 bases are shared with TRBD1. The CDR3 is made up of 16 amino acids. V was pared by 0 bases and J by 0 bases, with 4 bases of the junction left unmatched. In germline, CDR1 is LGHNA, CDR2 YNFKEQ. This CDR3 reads CASSQESGGANYGYTF. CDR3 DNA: TGTGCCAGCAGCCAAGAATCAGGGGGAGCTAACTATGGCTACACCTTC.

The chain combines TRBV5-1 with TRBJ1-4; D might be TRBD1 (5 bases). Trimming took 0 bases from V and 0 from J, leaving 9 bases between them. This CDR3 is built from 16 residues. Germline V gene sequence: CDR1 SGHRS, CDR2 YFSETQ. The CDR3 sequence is CASSLGSGTTNEKLFF. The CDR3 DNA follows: TGCGCCAGCAGCTTGGGCTCAGGGACAACTAATGAAAAACTGTTTTTT.

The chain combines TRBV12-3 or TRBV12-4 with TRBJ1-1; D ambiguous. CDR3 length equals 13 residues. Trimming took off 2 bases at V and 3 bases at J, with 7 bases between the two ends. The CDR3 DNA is TGTGCCAGCAGTTTACAAACGGACACTGAAGCTTTCTTT. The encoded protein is CASSLQTDTEAFF.